These T cell receptor beta chains were read from a single sample in a study of glioma-infiltrating T cells. Each CDR3 protein gets one entry after TCRdb re-called the multiplex PCR reads with MiXCR. The data show tens of thousands of distinct CDR3 sequences, 35% to 45% seen once. The sequencing sample was made of glioma tissue, nonneoplastic brain tissue, or PBMCs (not recorded which). All receptors come from a human donor with low-grade glioma or glioblastoma, undergoing nonglioma brain surgery, or in good health (not recorded which). Each CDR3 is given with its conserved first and last residue. D genes are given only for firm matches. Clone size is shown for a subset of rows, as once, few, many or a class of expanded clone.

D gene: .
clone size: .
J gene: TRBJ1-1
V gene: TRBV20-1
CDR3 DNA: TGCAGTGCTAGCAGGGGACAAGGAGCTTTCTTT
CDR3 protein: CSASRGQGAFF

D gene: TRBD2
clone size: .
J gene: TRBJ2-1
V gene: TRBV7-8
CDR3 DNA: TGTGCCAGCAGCTTAGCGCTTCGCGGGGGGGGCCGTAATGAGCAGTTCTTC
CDR3 protein: CASSLALRGGGRNEQFF

D gene: .
clone size: .
J gene: TRBJ1-1
V gene: TRBV9
CDR3 DNA: TGTGCCAGCAGCCAAGGTGCCGGAGCGAACACTAAAGCTTTCTTT
CDR3 protein: CASSQGAGANTKAFF

D gene: TRBD2
clone size: many
J gene: TRBJ2-3
V gene: TRBV10-3
CDR3 DNA: TGTGCCATTGGGACTAGCGGGGGCACAGATACGCAGTATTTT
CDR3 protein: CAIGTSGGTDTQYF

D gene: .
clone size: many
J gene: TRBJ1-5
V gene: TRBV14
CDR3 DNA: TGTGCCAGCAGGACCGGGACTCGCAATCAGCCCCAGCATTTT
CDR3 protein: CASRTGTRNQPQHF

D gene: TRBD1
clone size: once
J gene: TRBJ1-6
V gene: TRBV7-2
CDR3 DNA: TGTGCCAGAAGCCCAGCGAGGGGGCAGGCACCCATCCACTTT
CDR3 protein: CARSPARGQAPIHF

D gene: .
clone size: many
J gene: TRBJ1-5
V gene: TRBV7-3
CDR3 DNA: TGTGCCAGCAGCTTAGATCCCCAGGGAGAGAAAAATAGCAATCAGCCCCAGCATTTT
CDR3 protein: CASSLDPQGEKNSNQPQHF

D gene: TRBD1
clone size: .
J gene: TRBJ2-7
V gene: TRBV20-1
CDR3 DNA: TGCAGTGCTAGAGGGCAGGGGACAGGGGCCTCGACGAGCTACGAGCAGTACTTC
CDR3 protein: CSARGQGTGASTSYEQYF

D gene: .
clone size: many
J gene: TRBJ2-3
V gene: TRBV10-3
CDR3 DNA: TGTGCCATCAGTGATCCCGGACAGAGCACAGATACGCAGTATTTT
CDR3 protein: CAISDPGQSTDTQYF

D gene: .
clone size: few
J gene: TRBJ2-7
V gene: TRBV11-3
CDR3 DNA: TGTGCCGGCAGCTCCGATGGGGTAGGGAGCTACGAGCAGTACTTC
CDR3 protein: CAGSSDGVGSYEQYF

D gene: .
clone size: many
J gene: TRBJ2-7
V gene: TRBV12-3/TRBV12-4
CDR3 DNA: TGTGCCAGCAGTTTAGAACGGATTTACGAGCAGTACTTC
CDR3 protein: CASSLERIYEQYF

D gene: TRBD2
clone size: many
J gene: TRBJ2-7
V gene: TRBV5-1
CDR3 DNA: TGCGCCAGCAGCTTGGTTCTAGCGGGTTACGAGCAGTACTTC
CDR3 protein: CASSLVLAGYEQYF

D gene: .
clone size: .
J gene: TRBJ2-2
V gene: TRBV7-2
CDR3 DNA: TGTGCCAGCTCTAGTCAGGGCCTAGGGATCGGGGAGTTGTTTTTT
CDR3 protein: CASSSQGLGIGELFF

D gene: .
clone size: many
J gene: TRBJ2-7
V gene: TRBV2
CDR3 DNA: TGTGCCAGCAGTGAAAACAGACACTACGAGCAGTACTTC
CDR3 protein: CASSENRHYEQYF

D gene: .
clone size: .
J gene: TRBJ1-1
V gene: TRBV3-1
CDR3 DNA: TGTGCCAACAGCCGAGAGGGGAAAAGGACTGAAGCTTTCTTT
CDR3 protein: CANSREGKRTEAFF

D gene: .
clone size: few
J gene: TRBJ2-6
V gene: TRBV3-1
CDR3 DNA: TGTGCCAGCAGTCCCGGGTTTGTCCGCAGAACAGGGGCCAACGTCCTGACTTTC
CDR3 protein: CASSPGFVRRTGANVLTF

D gene: TRBD2
clone size: .
J gene: TRBJ2-5
V gene: TRBV27
CDR3 DNA: TGTGCTAGCAGTTTAACCGGACTAGCGGAGACCAAGTACTTC
CDR3 protein: CASSLTGLAETKYF

D gene: TRBD2
clone size: many
J gene: TRBJ2-1
V gene: TRBV20-1
CDR3 DNA: TGCAGTGCTAGGGGGGGACTAGTTGTCAATGAGCAGTTCTTC
CDR3 protein: CSARGGLVVNEQFF

D gene: .
clone size: many
J gene: TRBJ1-3
V gene: TRBV19
CDR3 DNA: TGTGCCAGTAGTATCCTGTTGGAAGGAAACACCATATATTTT
CDR3 protein: CASSILLEGNTIYF

D gene: .
clone size: many
J gene: TRBJ2-1
V gene: TRBV7-2
CDR3 DNA: TGTGCCAGCAGCTTTTCCGGGAAAAACAATGAGCAGTTCTTC
CDR3 protein: CASSFSGKNNEQFF

D gene: TRBD1
clone size: many
J gene: TRBJ1-1
V gene: TRBV12-3/TRBV12-4
CDR3 DNA: TGTGCCATCCGTAAGGGGGCGAACACTGAAGCTTTCTTT
CDR3 protein: CAIRKGANTEAFF

D gene: TRBD2
clone size: .
J gene: TRBJ2-7
V gene: TRBV29-1
CDR3 DNA: TGCAGCGTATCACTAGCGGGGGGTTACGAGCAGTACTTC
CDR3 protein: CSVSLAGGYEQYF

D gene: TRBD1
clone size: .
J gene: TRBJ1-5
V gene: TRBV6-6
CDR3 DNA: TGTGCCAGCAGATTACAGGGGGCACCGAGACAGCATTTT
CDR3 protein: CASRLQGAPRQHF

D gene: .
clone size: many
J gene: TRBJ1-2
V gene: TRBV14
CDR3 DNA: TGTGCCAGCAGGGGGGCCAACTATGGCTACACCTTC
CDR3 protein: CASRGANYGYTF

D gene: .
clone size: .
J gene: TRBJ2-3
V gene: TRBV6-2/TRBV6-3
CDR3 DNA: TGTGCCAGCCGACAGGGCACAGATACGCAGTATTTT
CDR3 protein: CASRQGTDTQYF

D gene: TRBD1
clone size: many
J gene: TRBJ2-7
V gene: TRBV6-2/TRBV6-3
CDR3 DNA: TGTGCCAGCAGTACCGGACAGGGGGCCTACGAGCAGTACTTC
CDR3 protein: CASSTGQGAYEQYF

D gene: .
clone size: many
J gene: TRBJ2-7
V gene: TRBV27
CDR3 DNA: TGTGCCAGCCGCCGGGGCCAATACGAGCAGTACTTC
CDR3 protein: CASRRGQYEQYF

D gene: .
clone size: .
J gene: TRBJ1-5
V gene: TRBV28
CDR3 DNA: TGTGTTAGCAGCGGACGGAACAATCAGCCCCAGCATTTT
CDR3 protein: CVSSGRNNQPQHF

D gene: TRBD1
clone size: many
J gene: TRBJ2-5
V gene: TRBV5-1
CDR3 DNA: TGCGCCAGCAGCTTGGATGGGACAGCGATGGAGACCCAGTACTTC
CDR3 protein: CASSLDGTAMETQYF

D gene: TRBD1
clone size: once
J gene: TRBJ1-5
V gene: TRBV6-6
CDR3 DNA: TGTGCCAGCAGGGCAGGACAGGGGGATCAGCCCCAGCATTTT
CDR3 protein: CASRAGQGDQPQHF

D gene: .
clone size: .
J gene: TRBJ2-1
V gene: TRBV20-1
CDR3 DNA: TGCAGTGCAAGCGCTAGCTCCTACAGTGAGCAGTTCTTC
CDR3 protein: CSASASSYSEQFF

D gene: TRBD2
clone size: .
J gene: TRBJ2-3
V gene: TRBV29-1
CDR3 DNA: TGCAGCGTTGGGGGCGGGGGTGGAAATACGAAGTATTTT
CDR3 protein: CSVGGGGGNTKYF

D gene: TRBD1
clone size: once
J gene: TRBJ1-1
V gene: TRBV28
CDR3 DNA: TGTGCCAGCAGAAGACAGGGGGCTAAGCAGGACACTGAAGCTTCCTTT
CDR3 protein: CASRRQGAKQDTEASF

D gene: TRBD2
clone size: .
J gene: TRBJ2-5
V gene: TRBV2
CDR3 DNA: TGTGCCAGCAGTCTCCTAGCGGGGGGGCGCCAAGAGACCCAGTACTTC
CDR3 protein: CASSLLAGGRQETQYF

D gene: .
clone size: .
J gene: TRBJ2-1
V gene: TRBV27
CDR3 DNA: TGTGCCTGCAGTGCTATCGGCAATGAGCAGTTCTTC
CDR3 protein: CACSAIGNEQFF

D gene: TRBD2
clone size: many
J gene: TRBJ2-7
V gene: TRBV6-6
CDR3 DNA: TGTGCCAGCAGTTACACGGGACTAGCGGGAGGCTACGAGCAGTACTTC
CDR3 protein: CASSYTGLAGGYEQYF

D gene: TRBD2
clone size: .
J gene: TRBJ2-3
V gene: TRBV5-4
CDR3 DNA: TGTGCCAGCAGTCGCTGGACTAGCGGGAGTACATATACGCAGTATTTT
CDR3 protein: CASSRWTSGSTYTQYF

D gene: .
clone size: many
J gene: TRBJ2-1
V gene: TRBV15
CDR3 DNA: TGTGCCACCAGCACCCGAAGCAGGTTAAATGAGCAGTTCTTC
CDR3 protein: CATSTRSRLNEQFF

D gene: .
clone size: .
J gene: TRBJ2-7
V gene: TRBV29-1
CDR3 DNA: TGCAGCGTTGAAGAGAGCACGGACGAGCAGTACTTC
CDR3 protein: CSVEESTDEQYF

D gene: TRBD1
clone size: many
J gene: TRBJ2-5
V gene: TRBV5-1
CDR3 DNA: TGCGCCAGCAGCTATGACAGGGGGTACGAGACCCAGTACTTC
CDR3 protein: CASSYDRGYETQYF

D gene: .
clone size: many
J gene: TRBJ1-4
V gene: TRBV28
CDR3 DNA: TGTGCCAGCAGTTTCGACAACCTTGAAAAACTGTTTTTT
CDR3 protein: CASSFDNLEKLFF

D gene: .
clone size: many
J gene: TRBJ1-1
V gene: TRBV12-5
CDR3 DNA: TGTGCTAGTGGTAAAACAGGGGAAGCTTTCTTT
CDR3 protein: CASGKTGEAFF

D gene: TRBD1
clone size: many
J gene: TRBJ2-7
V gene: TRBV27
CDR3 DNA: TGTGCCAGCAGCCGGGACAGGGACTACGAGCAGTACTTC
CDR3 protein: CASSRDRDYEQYF

D gene: .
clone size: many
J gene: TRBJ2-7
V gene: TRBV4-2
CDR3 DNA: TGTGCCAGCAGCCCCGGACAGGGAGGGTCCTACGAGCAGTACTTC
CDR3 protein: CASSPGQGGSYEQYF

D gene: TRBD2
clone size: .
J gene: TRBJ2-1
V gene: TRBV4-1
CDR3 DNA: TGCGACAGCAAATTAGCGGGAGGGCCTCTCGGTGAGCAGTTCTTC
CDR3 protein: CDSKLAGGPLGEQFF

D gene: TRBD1
clone size: .
J gene: TRBJ2-1
V gene: TRBV4-1
CDR3 DNA: TGCGCCAGCAGCACTAGCTCGGGACAGGGAACACCAGAGCAGCTCTTC
CDR3 protein: CASSTSSGQGTPEQLF

D gene: TRBD1
clone size: .
J gene: TRBJ1-5
V gene: TRBV20-1
CDR3 DNA: TGCAGTGCTAGAAGACAGGGGGCCCTTAATCATCCCCAGCACTTT
CDR3 protein: CSARRQGALNHPQHF

D gene: .
clone size: .
J gene: TRBJ2-2
V gene: TRBV6-2/TRBV6-3
CDR3 DNA: TGTGCCAGCAGCCAAGACGGCGGGAAGAACACCGGGGAGCTGTTTTTT
CDR3 protein: CASSQDGGKNTGELFF

D gene: TRBD1
clone size: .
J gene: TRBJ2-1
V gene: TRBV12-3/TRBV12-4
CDR3 DNA: TGTGCCAGCAGCCGACGGGGGACAGGGGTGTCGGGAGGATACAATGAGCAGTTCTTC
CDR3 protein: CASSRRGTGVSGGYNEQFF